One and the same sample provided the 5 T cell receptor beta chains below, sequenced in a study of cytomegalovirus exposure and HLA in healthy donors. Use of 60 Vbeta and 13 Jbeta primers characterized the PCR. The assay was immunoSEQ multiplex PCR, and TCRdb's table has in-frame clones only and misses some. The sample includes over 150,000 clones, 70% to 90% seen only once; the top ten take 2.2%. Sequencing input: PBMCs. The receptors stem from a woman aged 25 to 39 in good health and CMV-seronegative.

This chain uses TRBV29-1 with TRBJ2-7, with 9 bases matching TRBD1. Unmatched junction bases numbered 13, after V lost 4 bases and J lost 6 bases. The CDR3 loop spans 15 amino acids. Germline V gene lookup returns CDR1 SQVTM and CDR2 ANQGSEA. CDR3 region: CSVVPSSGTGIEQYF. CDR3 bases: TGCAGCGTTGTCCCCTCCTCGGGGACAGGGATCGAGCAGTACTTC.

This clone was found a few times. The J gene is TRBJ1-2, the V gene TRBV9; D is undetermined. The CDR3 sequence is 14 residues long. Trimming shortened V by 0 bases and J by 5 bases, and 11 bases separated the two germline ends. Germline assignment: CDR1 SGDLS and CDR2 YYNGEE. CDR3 residues: CASSVDNSQYGYTF. CDR3 nucleotide sequence: TGTGCCAGCAGCGTAGACAATTCGCAATATGGCTACACCTTC.

The V call is TRBV7-2, the J call TRBJ2-7; tentative D call: TRBD2 (5 bases). Trimming shortened V by 3 bases and J by 2 bases, and 14 bases separated the two germline ends. Germline V lookup: CDR1 SGHTA, CDR2 FQGNSA. The CDR3 contains 15 residues. The CDR3: CASSFGWEPTYEQYF. CDR3 bases: TGTGCCAGCAGCTTCGGGTGGGAGCCAACCTACGAGCAGTACTTC. The whole variable domain, remainder taken from reference TRBV7-2 and TRBJ2-7, is GAGVSQSPSNKVTEKGKDVELRCDPISGHTALYWYRQSLGQGLEFLIYFQGNSAPDKSGLPSDRFSAERTGGSVSTLTIQRTQQEDSAVYLCASSFGWEPTYEQYFGPGTRLTVT.

J is TRBJ2-7 and V is TRBV27, with 11 bases identical to TRBD1. Germline lookup yields CDR1 MNHEY and CDR2 SMNVEV (reference sequence). The CDR3 contains 15 residues. J gave up 0 bases and V 6 bases, and 4 bases lay outside the gene matches. Written as DNA, the CDR3 is TGTGCCAGCAGACCCGGGACAGGGGGCTCCTACGAGCAGTACTTC. It codes for CASRPGTGGSYEQYF.

V is TRBV30 and J is TRBJ2-7; TRBD2 matches at 13 bases. Germline V gene data show CDR1 as GTSNPN and CDR2 as SVGIG (reference sequence). With V trimmed by 5 bases and J by 2 bases, 0 bases remained unmatched. There are 13 residues in the CDR3. The CDR3 here is CAWGLAGAYEQYF. The CDR3 DNA reads TGTGCCTGGGGACTAGCGGGAGCCTACGAGCAGTACTTC.